The 13 T cell receptor beta chains in this list originate from one sample, sequenced in a study of blood T cell repertoires in COVID-19. Sequencing was performed with immunoSEQ multiplex PCR; in TCRdb, only in-frame clones are kept and a portion is missing. The table lists approximately 150,000 clones, around 81% of them singletons. Sequencing used PBMCs or T cells enriched from blood (not recorded which). Receptors originate from a man aged 40-49 years who had recovered from COVID-19.

The chain has TRBV19 and TRBJ1-1; weak D call: TRBD1 (6 bases). Trimming pared 4 bases from V and 4 bases from J, leaving 16 bases between. The CDR3 runs 15 residues. In germline, CDR1 is LNHDA, CDR2 SQIVND (reference sequence). CDR3 bases: TGTGCCAGTAGTACTAGGACCCGACAGGCCACTGAAGCTTTCTTT. As protein: CASSTRTRQATEAFF.

This chain joins TRBV30 and TRBJ1-1; no clear D. CDR3 size: 15 residues. V was clipped by 3 bases and J by 1 base, with 15 bases between them. Germline V gene lookup returns CDR1 GTSNPN and CDR2 SVGIG (reference sequence). CDR3 DNA sequence: TGTGCCTGGAGGCGAAAGTCGGAGAGGAACACTGAAGCTTTCTTT. Translated: CAWRRKSERNTEAFF.

The chain joins TRBV11-2 to TRBJ2-1, with D tentatively TRBD2 (6 bases). V shed 6 bases and J shed 7 bases, with 19 bases lying between them. The CDR3 totals 15 residues. CDR1 is SGHAT, CDR2 FQNNGV, per germline. The CDR3 reads CASSFSRERTNEQFF. CDR3 coding DNA: TGTGCCAGCAGTTTTAGCCGGGAGCGAACTAATGAGCAGTTCTTC.

The J gene is TRBJ1-5, the V gene TRBV5-4; 9 nucleotides agree with TRBD1. The CDR3 extends over 14 amino acids. The V gene's germline CDR1 is SGHNT and CDR2 YYREEE (reference sequence). Unmatched junction bases numbered 3, after V lost 3 bases and J lost 5 bases. Written as DNA, the CDR3 is TGTGCCAGCAGCTCGGGACAGGGAGATCAGCCCCAGCATTTT. This gives the protein CASSSGQGDQPQHF.

The rearrangement links TRBV3-1 (or the pseudogene TRBV3-2) to TRBJ2-2; D possibly corresponds to TRBD2 (5 bases). The CDR3 has 12 residues. V lost 5 bases and J 5 bases, leaving 6 bases between the germline ends. From germline, CDR1 is LGHDT and CDR2 YNNKEL (reference sequence). CDR3 DNA: TGTGCCAGCAGCTTAGCGACCGGGGAGCTGTTTTTT. Its protein is CASSLATGELFF.

This chain connects TRBV24-1 to TRBJ1-2; tentatively, D is TRBD1 (5 bases). V lost 0 bases to trimming and J lost 7 bases, with 14 bases between them. The CDR3 sequence is 15 residues long. CDR1 KGHDR and CDR2 SFDVKD come from the germline V gene. The CDR3: CATSDLPSTGGGYTF. In DNA form, the CDR3 reads TGTGCCACCAGTGATTTGCCTTCGACCGGGGGTGGCTACACCTTC.

The chain combines TRBV19 with TRBJ1-5; possible D gene TRBD1, 6 bases. V lost 7 bases and J 4 bases, leaving 17 bases between the germline ends. Germline V gene data show CDR1 as LNHDA and CDR2 as SQIVND (reference sequence). The CDR3 totals 15 residues. CDR3 in DNA: TGTGCCAGTACGTGGATCGGGACATTGAATCAGCCCCAGCATTTT. Protein product: CASTWIGTLNQPQHF.

This chain links TRBV7-3 with TRBJ2-3; D is perhaps TRBD1 (6 bases). This CDR3 spans 15 amino acids. V was pared by 5 bases and J by 3 bases, with 15 bases between. CDR1 is SGHTA, CDR2 FQGTGA, per germline. The CDR3 here is CASSLKLRGTDTQYF. Here the CDR3 DNA reads TGTGCCAGCAGCCTGAAGCTTAGGGGGACAGATACGCAGTATTTT. Complete variable domain (other parts from reference TRBV7-3 and TRBJ2-3): GAGVSQTPSNKVTEKGKYVELRCDPISGHTALYWYRQSLGQGPEFLIYFQGTGAADDSGLPNDRFFAVRPEGSVSTLKIQRTERGDSAVYLCASSLKLRGTDTQYFGPGTRLTVL.

This clone was picked up many times. The chain employs TRBV7-3 and TRBJ2-3; 9 bases agree with TRBD1. Germline trimming cut 5 bases from V and 4 bases from J; bases unmatched to any gene: 4. This CDR3 is built from 14 residues. Germline V gives CDR1 SGHTA, CDR2 FQGTGA. The CDR3 sequence is CASSPTGGADTQYF. CDR3 DNA sequence: TGTGCCAGCAGCCCTACAGGGGGCGCAGATACGCAGTATTTT. The whole variable domain, remainder taken from reference TRBV7-3 and TRBJ2-3, is GAGVSQTPSNKVTEKGKYVELRCDPISGHTALYWYRQSLGQGPEFLIYFQGTGAADDSGLPNDRFFAVRPEGSVSTLKIQRTERGDSAVYLCASSPTGGADTQYFGPGTRLTVL.

The chain has TRBV2 and TRBJ2-7, with 10 bases aligning to TRBD1. Germline CDR1 and CDR2: SNHLY and FYNNEI. This CDR3 contains 14 residues. V dropped 10 bases and J dropped 4; count of bases not matched to a gene: 10. The CDR3 DNA is TGTGCCACCCACGCCGGGACAGGGGTTTACGAGCAGTACTTC. Its translation: CATHAGTGVYEQYF.

The V gene is TRBV7-9, the J gene TRBJ2-1; 8 positions agree with TRBD2. This CDR3 comprises 16 residues. Germline CDR1 and CDR2: SEHNR and FQNEAQ (reference sequence). Trimming removed 5 bases from V and 0 bases from J; junction bases left unmatched: 6. The CDR3 sequence is CASSPGGGPSYNEQFF. CDR3 in DNA: TGTGCCAGCAGCCCGGGCGGGGGGCCCTCCTACAATGAGCAGTTCTTC.

V usage is TRBV6-5 and J usage is TRBJ2-3; 10 bases map to TRBD2. CDR3 size: 16 residues. V shed 0 bases and J 4 bases; nucleotides not matched to a gene: 4. Per the germline V gene, CDR1 is MNHEY and CDR2 is SVGAGI. Written as DNA, the CDR3 is TGTGCCAGCAGTTACTCGACTACTAGCGGGGCAGATACGCAGTATTTT. It is translated as CASSYSTTSGADTQYF.

V usage is TRBV11-3 and J usage is TRBJ2-1; TRBD2 aligns across 15 bases. V dropped 1 base and J dropped 2; count of bases not matched to a gene: 3. Germline assignment: CDR1 SGHNT and CDR2 YENEEA. This CDR3 contains 18 residues. The CDR3 DNA reads as TGTGCCAGCAGCTTAGTAGGGACTAGCGGGGGGACCTACAATGAGCAGTTCTTC. Protein product: CASSLVGTSGGTYNEQFF.